This T cell receptor (beta chain) was retrieved from a study of T cells after yellow fever vaccination. Study summary: In the case of low-cell-number fractions, SMART-Seq v4 Ultra Low Input was used for preparation.

Overall study results and limits: The study found a weaker secondary response that peaked faster, day 5 versus 15.

This clonotype was detected a few times. Antigen unknown. Conversion of TCR transcripts into cDNA relied on 5'RACE template switching, which added a universal primer site and UMIs. One entry per CDR3 protein, called by TCRdb with MiXCR from the 5' RACE reads. This sample carries more than 110,000 distinct CDR3 sequences, more than 6.5% of them seen once, and the ten largest clones take approximately 0.67%. The material was CD4+ T cells sorted from PBMCs, obtained 10 days after the yellow fever booster vaccination. This receptor was obtained from a man aged 30-40 years who received the YFV17D yellow fever vaccine.

DNA for the CDR3: TGTGCCAGCAGGGAATACCGTAGTGAGGCCGGGGAGCTGTTTTTT. Translated: CASREYRSEAGELFF. The chain employs TRBV2 and TRBJ2-2; the D is unclear. Germline CDR1 is SNHLY and CDR2 is FYNNEI. Deletions cut 6 bases from V and 6 bases from J, with 17 bases between. This CDR3 is 15 amino acids long.